This T cell receptor (beta chain) was recorded in a study of cytomegalovirus exposure and HLA in healthy donors. Broader study findings: The study flagged about 150 TCR beta chains as cytomegalovirus-associated. The CMV antigen specificity of a few CMV-associated chains was confirmed through in vitro analysis.

PCR amplification relied on 60 Vbeta primers (plus 13 Jbeta primers). Libraries were prepared by immunoSEQ multiplex PCR; TCRdb keeps only in-frame clonotypes and omits some of them. The data contain about 230,000 clones, roughly four fifths of them singletons. Turning to this clone: Its antigen is still unknown.

This TCR was recovered from a woman in her thirties or forties in good health and CMV-seronegative. Sequencing input: PBMCs.

The CDR3 DNA reads as TGTGCCAGCAGTGACATCGCGTTGGGGACAGGGGGCAGATTTGGTCGCGAGACCCAGTACTTC. Translated: CASSDIALGTGGRFGRETQYF. V is TRBV6-4 and J is TRBJ2-5; 12 positions match TRBD1. V shed 2 bases and J 5 bases; nucleotides not matched to a gene: 21. CDR1 and CDR2 (germline): MRHNA, SNTAGT. The CDR3 has 21 residues.